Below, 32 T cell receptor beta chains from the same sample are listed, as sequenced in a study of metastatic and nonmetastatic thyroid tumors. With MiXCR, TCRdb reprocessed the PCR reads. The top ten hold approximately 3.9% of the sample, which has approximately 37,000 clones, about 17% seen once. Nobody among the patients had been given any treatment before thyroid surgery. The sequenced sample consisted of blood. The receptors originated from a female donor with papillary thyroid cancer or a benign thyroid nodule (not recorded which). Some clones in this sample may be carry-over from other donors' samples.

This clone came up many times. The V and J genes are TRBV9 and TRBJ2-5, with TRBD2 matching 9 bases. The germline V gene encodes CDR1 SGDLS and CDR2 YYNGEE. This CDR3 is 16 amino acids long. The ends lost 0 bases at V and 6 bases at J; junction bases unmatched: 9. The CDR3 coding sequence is TGTGCCAGCAGCGTAGAGTTAGCGGGGGATCTGAAGACCCAGTACTTC. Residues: CASSVELAGDLKTQYF. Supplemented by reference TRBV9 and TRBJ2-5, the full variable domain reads DSGVTQTPKHLITATGQRVTLRCSPRSGDLSVYWYQQSLDQGLQFLIQYYNGEERAKGNILERFSAQQFPDLHSELNLSSLELGDSALYFCASSVELAGDLKTQYFGPGTRLLVL.

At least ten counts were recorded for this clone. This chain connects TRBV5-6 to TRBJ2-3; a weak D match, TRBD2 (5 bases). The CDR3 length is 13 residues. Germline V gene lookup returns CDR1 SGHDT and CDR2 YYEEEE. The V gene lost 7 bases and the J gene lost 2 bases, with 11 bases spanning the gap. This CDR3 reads CASVGATTDTQYF. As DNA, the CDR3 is TGTGCCAGCGTGGGAGCGACCACAGATACGCAGTATTTT.

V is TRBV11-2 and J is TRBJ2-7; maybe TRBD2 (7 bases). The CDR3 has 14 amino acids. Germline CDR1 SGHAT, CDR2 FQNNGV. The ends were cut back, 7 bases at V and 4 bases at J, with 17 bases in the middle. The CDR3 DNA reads TGTGCCAGCACCCCACGAGGGGGGGAATACGAGCAGTACTTC. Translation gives CASTPRGGEYEQYF. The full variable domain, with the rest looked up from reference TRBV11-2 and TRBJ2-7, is EAGVAQSPRYKIIEKRQSVAFWCNPISGHATLYWYQQILGQGPKLLIQFQNNGVVDDSQLPKDRFSAERLKGVDSTLKIQPAKLEDSAVYLCASTPRGGEYEQYFGPGTRLTVT.

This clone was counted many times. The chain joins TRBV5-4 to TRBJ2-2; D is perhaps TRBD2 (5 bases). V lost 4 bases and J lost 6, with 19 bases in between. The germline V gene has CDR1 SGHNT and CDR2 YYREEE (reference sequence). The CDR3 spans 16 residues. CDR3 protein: CASSKTGPAAPGELFF. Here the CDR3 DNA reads TGTGCCAGCAGCAAGACCGGGCCAGCGGCCCCCGGGGAGCTGTTTTTT.

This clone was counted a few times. The CDR3 region has the DNA TGTGCCAGCAGCTGGGGGGTTGGGGGAGCTCTGGATACGCAGTATTTT. This codes for CASSWGVGGALDTQYF. The chain employs TRBV5-4 and TRBJ2-3; a weak D match, TRBD2 (6 bases). The length of the CDR3 is 16 residues. V lost 3 bases to trimming and J lost 6 bases, with 20 bases between them. Germline V gene sequence: CDR1 SGHNT, CDR2 YYREEE (reference sequence).

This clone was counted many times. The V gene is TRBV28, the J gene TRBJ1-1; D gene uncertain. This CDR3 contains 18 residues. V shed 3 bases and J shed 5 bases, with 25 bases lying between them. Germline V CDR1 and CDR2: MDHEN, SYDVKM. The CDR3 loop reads CASSFPLSGRAGRTEAFF. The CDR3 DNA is TGTGCCAGCAGTTTTCCTCTTTCAGGTCGGGCGGGGAGGACTGAAGCTTTCTTT.

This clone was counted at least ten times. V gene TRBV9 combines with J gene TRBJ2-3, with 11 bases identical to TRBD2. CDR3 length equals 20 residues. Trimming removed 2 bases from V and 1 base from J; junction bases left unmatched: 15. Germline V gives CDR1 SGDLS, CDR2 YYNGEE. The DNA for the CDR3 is TGTGCCAGCAGCGTCAATGTATTAGCGGGGGGGCTGTCGGGCACAGATACGCAGTATTTT. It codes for CASSVNVLAGGLSGTDTQYF.

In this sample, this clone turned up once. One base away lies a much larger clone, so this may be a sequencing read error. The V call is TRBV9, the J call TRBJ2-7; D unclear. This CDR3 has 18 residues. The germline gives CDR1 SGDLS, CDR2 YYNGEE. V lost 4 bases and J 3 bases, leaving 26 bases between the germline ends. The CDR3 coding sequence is TGTGCCAGCAGCCCATCCTCCGGACGGGTCCCGGGCCACTACGAGCAGTACTTC. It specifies CASSPSSGRVPGHYEQYF.

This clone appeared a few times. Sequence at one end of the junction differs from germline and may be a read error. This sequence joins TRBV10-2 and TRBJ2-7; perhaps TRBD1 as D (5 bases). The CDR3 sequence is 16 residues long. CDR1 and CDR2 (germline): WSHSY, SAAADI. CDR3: CAISKTRQGGSYEQYF. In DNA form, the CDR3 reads TGCGCCATCAGTAAGACCCGCCAGGGTGGGTCCTACGAGCAGTACTTC.

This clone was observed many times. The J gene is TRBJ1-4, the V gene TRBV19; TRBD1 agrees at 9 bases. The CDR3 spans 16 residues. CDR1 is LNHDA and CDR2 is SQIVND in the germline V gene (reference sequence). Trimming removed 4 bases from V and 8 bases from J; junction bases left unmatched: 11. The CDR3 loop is CASSTLAGTGYEKLFF. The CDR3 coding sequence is TGTGCCAGTAGTACTCTAGCCGGGACAGGGTACGAAAAACTGTTTTTT.

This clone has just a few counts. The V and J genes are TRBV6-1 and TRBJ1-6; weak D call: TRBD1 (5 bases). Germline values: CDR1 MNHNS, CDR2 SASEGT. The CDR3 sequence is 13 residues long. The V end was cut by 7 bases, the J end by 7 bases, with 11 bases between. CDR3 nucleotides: TGTGCCAGCATCCCGACAGAGAATTCACCCCTCCACTTT. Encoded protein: CASIPTENSPLHF.

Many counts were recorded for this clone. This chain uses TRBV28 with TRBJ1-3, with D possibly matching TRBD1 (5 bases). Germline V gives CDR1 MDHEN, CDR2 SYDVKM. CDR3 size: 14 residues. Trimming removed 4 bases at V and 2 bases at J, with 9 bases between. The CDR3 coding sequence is TGTGCCAGCAGTTCCGGGGCCCCTGGAAACACCATATATTTT. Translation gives CASSSGAPGNTIYF.

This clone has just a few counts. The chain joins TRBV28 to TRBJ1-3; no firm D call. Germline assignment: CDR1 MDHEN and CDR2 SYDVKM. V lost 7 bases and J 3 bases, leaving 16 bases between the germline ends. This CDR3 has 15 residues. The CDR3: CASTLLGADGNTIYF. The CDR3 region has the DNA TGTGCCAGCACCCTGTTGGGAGCGGATGGAAACACCATATATTTT.

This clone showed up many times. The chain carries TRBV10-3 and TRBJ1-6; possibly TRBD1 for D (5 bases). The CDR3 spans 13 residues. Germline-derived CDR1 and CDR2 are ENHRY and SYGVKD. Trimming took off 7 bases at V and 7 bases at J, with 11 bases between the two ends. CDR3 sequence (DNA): TGTGCCATCACGGGGGGAAGCAATTCACCCCTCCACTTT. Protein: CAITGGSNSPLHF.

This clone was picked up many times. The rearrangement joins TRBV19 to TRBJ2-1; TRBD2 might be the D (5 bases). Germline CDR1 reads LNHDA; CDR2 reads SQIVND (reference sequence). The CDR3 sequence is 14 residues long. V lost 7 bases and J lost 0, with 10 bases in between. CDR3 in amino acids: CASTPAASYNEQFF. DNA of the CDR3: TGTGCCAGTACCCCAGCGGCCTCCTACAATGAGCAGTTCTTC.

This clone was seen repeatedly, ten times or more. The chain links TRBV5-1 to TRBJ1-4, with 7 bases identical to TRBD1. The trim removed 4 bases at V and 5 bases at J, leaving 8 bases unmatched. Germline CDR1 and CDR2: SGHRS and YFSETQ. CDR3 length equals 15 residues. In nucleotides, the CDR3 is TGCGCCAGCAGCCCAATGGGGACAGTAAATGAAAAACTGTTTTTT. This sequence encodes CASSPMGTVNEKLFF.

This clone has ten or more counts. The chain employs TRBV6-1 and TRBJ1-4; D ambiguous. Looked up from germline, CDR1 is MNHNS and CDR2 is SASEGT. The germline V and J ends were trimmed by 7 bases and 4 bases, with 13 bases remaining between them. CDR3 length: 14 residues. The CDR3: CASTLGRNNEKLFF. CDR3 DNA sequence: TGTGCCAGCACCCTCGGGCGGAATAATGAAAAACTGTTTTTT.

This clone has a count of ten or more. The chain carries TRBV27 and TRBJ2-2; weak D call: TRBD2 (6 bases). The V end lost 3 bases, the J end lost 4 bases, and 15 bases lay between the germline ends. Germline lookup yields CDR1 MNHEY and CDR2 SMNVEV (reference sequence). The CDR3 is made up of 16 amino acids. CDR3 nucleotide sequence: TGTGCCAGCAGTTTTGGTCTTGGAGGGATCACCGGGGAGCTGTTTTTT. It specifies CASSFGLGGITGELFF.

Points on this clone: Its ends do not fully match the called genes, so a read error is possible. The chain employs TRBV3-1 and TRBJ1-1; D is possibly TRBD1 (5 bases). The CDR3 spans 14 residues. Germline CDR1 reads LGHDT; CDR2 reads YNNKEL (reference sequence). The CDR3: CSSSRSRVNTEAFF. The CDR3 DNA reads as TGTTCCAGCAGCCGGAGCAGGGTGAACACTGAAGCTTTCTTC.

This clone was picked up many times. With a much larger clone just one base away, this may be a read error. The CDR3 DNA follows: TGTGCCAGCAGTCGGACTAGCGGGAGGGGACCCGGGGAGCTGTTTTTT. It is translated as CASSRTSGRGPGELFF. The chain is built from TRBV12-3 or TRBV12-4 and TRBJ2-2; 15 nucleotides align to TRBD2. Trimming at V came to 5 bases and at J to 6 bases, leaving 4 bases not matched to a gene. This CDR3 contains 16 residues.

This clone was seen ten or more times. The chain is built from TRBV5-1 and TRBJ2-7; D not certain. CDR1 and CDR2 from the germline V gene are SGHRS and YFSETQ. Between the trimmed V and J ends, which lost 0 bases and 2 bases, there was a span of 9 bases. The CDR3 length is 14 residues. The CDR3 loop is CASSLEADTYEQYF. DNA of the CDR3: TGCGCCAGCAGCTTGGAAGCAGACACCTACGAGCAGTACTTC.

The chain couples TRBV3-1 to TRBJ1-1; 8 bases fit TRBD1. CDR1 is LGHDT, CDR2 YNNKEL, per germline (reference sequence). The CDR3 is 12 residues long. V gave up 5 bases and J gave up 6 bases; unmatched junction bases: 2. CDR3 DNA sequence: TGTGCCAGCAGCAAACAGGGGGCTGAAGCTTTCTTT. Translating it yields CASSKQGAEAFF.

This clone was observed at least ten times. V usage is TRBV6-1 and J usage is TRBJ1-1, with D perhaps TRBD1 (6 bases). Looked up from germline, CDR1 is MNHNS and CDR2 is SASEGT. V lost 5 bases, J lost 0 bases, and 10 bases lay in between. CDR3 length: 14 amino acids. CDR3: CASSFGQLNTEAFF. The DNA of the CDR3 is TGTGCCAGCAGTTTCGGACAGCTGAACACTGAAGCTTTCTTT.

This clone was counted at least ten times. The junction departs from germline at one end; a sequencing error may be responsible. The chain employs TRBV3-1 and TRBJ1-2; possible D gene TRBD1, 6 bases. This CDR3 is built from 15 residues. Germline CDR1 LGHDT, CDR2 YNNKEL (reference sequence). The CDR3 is CAGSQDYQGSYGYTF. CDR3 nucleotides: TGTGCCGGCAGCCAAGACTACCAGGGGAGCTATGGCTACACCTTC.

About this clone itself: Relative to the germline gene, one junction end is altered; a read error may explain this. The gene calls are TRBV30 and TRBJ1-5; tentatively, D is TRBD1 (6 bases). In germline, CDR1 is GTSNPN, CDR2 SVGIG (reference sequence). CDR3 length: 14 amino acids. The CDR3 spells CAWSAGTWSQPQHF. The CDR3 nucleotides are TGTGCCTGGAGTGCGGGGACATGGAGTCAGCCACAGCATTTT.

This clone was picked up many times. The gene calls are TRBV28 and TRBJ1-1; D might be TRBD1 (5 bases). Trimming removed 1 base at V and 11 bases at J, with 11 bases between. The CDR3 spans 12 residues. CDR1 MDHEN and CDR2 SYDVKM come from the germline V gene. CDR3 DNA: TGTGCCAGCAGTTTATTGGGGCTAAGCGCTTTCTTT. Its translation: CASSLLGLSAFF.

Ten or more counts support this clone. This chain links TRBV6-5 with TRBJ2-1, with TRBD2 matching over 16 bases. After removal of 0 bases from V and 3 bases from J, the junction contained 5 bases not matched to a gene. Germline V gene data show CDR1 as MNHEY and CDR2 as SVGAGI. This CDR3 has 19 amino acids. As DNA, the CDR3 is TGTGCCAGCAGTTACTCCGTAGGGACTAGCGGGAGGGACTACAATGAGCAGTTCTTC. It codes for CASSYSVGTSGRDYNEQFF.

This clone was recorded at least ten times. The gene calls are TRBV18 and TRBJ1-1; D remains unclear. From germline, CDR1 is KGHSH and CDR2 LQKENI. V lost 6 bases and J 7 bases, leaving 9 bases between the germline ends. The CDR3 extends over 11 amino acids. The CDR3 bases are TGTGCCAGCTCGCCGCTTCTTGAAGCTTTCTTT. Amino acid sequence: CASSPLLEAFF. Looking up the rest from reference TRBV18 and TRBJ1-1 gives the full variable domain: NAGVMQNPRHLVRRRGQEARLRCSPMKGHSHVYWYRQLPEEGLKFMVYLQKENIIDESGMPKERFSAEFPKEGPSILRIQQVVRGDSAAYFCASSPLLEAFFGQGTRLTVV.

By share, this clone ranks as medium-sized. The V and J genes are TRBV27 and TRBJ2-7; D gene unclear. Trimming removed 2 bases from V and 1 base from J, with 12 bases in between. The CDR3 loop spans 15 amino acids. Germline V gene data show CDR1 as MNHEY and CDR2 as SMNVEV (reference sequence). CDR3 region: CASSLTRAGSYEQYF. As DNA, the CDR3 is TGTGCCAGCAGTTTAACACGAGCTGGGTCCTACGAGCAGTACTTC.

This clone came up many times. The chain's CDR3 is CASSHSYEQYF. CDR3 sequence (DNA): TGTGCCAGCAGTCACTCCTACGAGCAGTACTTC. The chain links TRBV12-3 or TRBV12-4 to TRBJ2-7; D not certain. Trimming took off 5 bases at V and 0 bases at J, with 2 bases between the two ends. The CDR3 has 11 amino acids.

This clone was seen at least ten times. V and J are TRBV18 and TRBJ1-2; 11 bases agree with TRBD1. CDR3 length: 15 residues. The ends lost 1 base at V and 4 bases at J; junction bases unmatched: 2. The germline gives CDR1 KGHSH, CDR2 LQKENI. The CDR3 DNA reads TGTGCCAGCTCACCACAGGGACAGGGGGGCTATGGCTACACCTTC. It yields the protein CASSPQGQGGYGYTF. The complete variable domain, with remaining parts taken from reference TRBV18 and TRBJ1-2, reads NAGVMQNPRHLVRRRGQEARLRCSPMKGHSHVYWYRQLPEEGLKFMVYLQKENIIDESGMPKERFSAEFPKEGPSILRIQQVVRGDSAAYFCASSPQGQGGYGYTFGSGTRLTVV.

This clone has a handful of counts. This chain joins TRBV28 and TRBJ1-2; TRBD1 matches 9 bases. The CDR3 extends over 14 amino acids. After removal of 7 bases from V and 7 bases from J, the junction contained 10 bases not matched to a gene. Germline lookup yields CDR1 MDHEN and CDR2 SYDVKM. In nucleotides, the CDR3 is TGTGCCAGCATCTCCCCGCCGGGACAGGGTGGCTACACCTTC. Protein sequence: CASISPPGQGGYTF.